Listed below are T cell receptor beta chains from one sample, sequenced in a study of CD8 T cells in ankylosing spondylitis. One entry per CDR3 protein, called by TCRdb with MiXCR from the 5' RACE reads. The table has roughly 490,000 distinct CDR3 sequences, over 4% seen once. Sequencing used blood, either unsorted or a sorted T cell fraction (not recorded which). These receptors were obtained from a male donor with ankylosing spondylitis. Both conserved end residues are part of each CDR3. D genes are given only for firm matches.

TRBD1	TRBJ1-5	TRBV6-2/TRBV6-3	CASSTGTGVQPQHF
.	TRBJ1-1	TRBV6-1	CASRKRLQGIETEAFF
.	TRBJ1-4	TRBV28	CASSQIYRAGDEKLFF
TRBD1	TRBJ2-5	TRBV4-1	CASSPWETGEETQYF
TRBD2	TRBJ2-2	TRBV5-1	CASSRGLAGRGELFF
TRBD2	TRBJ2-3	TRBV28	CASSSAGGRGDTQYF
.	TRBJ1-2	TRBV11-1	CASSLATGSSGYTF
TRBD1	TRBJ1-5	TRBV24-1	CATQPGQGRQPQHF
TRBD2	TRBJ2-1	TRBV9	CASSVTSGGYNEQFF
.	TRBJ1-5	TRBV6-2/TRBV6-3	CASSRRGGQPQHF
TRBD2	TRBJ2-5	TRBV20-1	CSALLAGGGQETQYF
.	TRBJ2-1	TRBV9	CASSVGAGLSYNEQFF
.	TRBJ2-5	TRBV12-3/TRBV12-4	CASSLVGLAQYF
.	TRBJ1-1	TRBV6-2/TRBV6-3	CASSYGDGGRYTEAFF
.	TRBJ2-5	TRBV20-1	CSARGVIWETQYF
.	TRBJ2-3	TRBV27	CASSLSVGPVPNTDTQYF
TRBD2	TRBJ2-7	TRBV7-2	CASSSQSGGSYEQYF
.	TRBJ2-7	TRBV27	CASSRILGHEQYF
.	TRBJ2-1	TRBV7-9	CASSLTSYSYNEQFF
.	TRBJ2-1	TRBV28	CASSFTSSAEQFF
.	TRBJ1-4	TRBV12-3/TRBV12-4	CASSAGVPHGKLFF
.	TRBJ1-2	TRBV7-2	CASSLAGVYGYTF
TRBD1	TRBJ1-4	TRBV13	CASSRRTGTNEKLFF
TRBD1	TRBJ1-4	TRBV10-3	CAISESGTAATNEKLFF
TRBD2	TRBJ2-7	TRBV4-2	CASSQGTSGIYEQYF
TRBD1	TRBJ2-7	TRBV4-1	CASSYLGGFSYEQYF
.	TRBJ1-2	TRBV12-3/TRBV12-4	CASSLWNYGYTF
.	TRBJ1-3	TRBV12-3/TRBV12-4	CASSGQLGNTIYF
TRBD1	TRBJ1-2	TRBV10-3	CAISGDRGRGYTF
.	TRBJ2-7	TRBV20-1	CSASGVGSSYEQYF
.	TRBJ1-2	TRBV5-1	CASSLARGYGYTF
.	TRBJ1-2	TRBV20-1	CSAGRDGSRGYGYTF